Included here is one T cell receptor beta chain sequence, with context. The antigen is not known. This sample was included in a study of T cells after yellow fever vaccination. Whole-study findings and limits: Although most clonotypes did not, a small share appeared in both CD4 and CD8 compartments. Repertoires obtained by FACS sorting could include abundant clonotypes that entered as contaminants from the bulk population. In post-booster samples, most primary-vaccination clones reappeared (about 96% CD4, 75% to 90% CD8).

TCR cDNA was made by 5'RACE template switching, adding a universal primer site and UMIs. TCRdb reprocessed the 5' RACE reads via MiXCR and lists one record per CDR3 protein. The table records 500,000 to 650,000 distinct CDR3 sequences, around an eighth of them present only once. The V end lost 3 bases, the J end lost 7 bases, and 10 bases lay between the germline ends. The CDR3 has 12 residues. The chain uses TRBV12-3 or TRBV12-4 and TRBJ2-7, with unresolved D. This specimen was PBMCs, taken on the day of the yellow fever booster vaccination. The origin of this receptor is a young man who received the YFV17D yellow fever vaccine. The CDR3 spells CASSFGSSEQYF. The DNA of the CDR3 is TGTGCCAGCAGTTTTGGTTCGTCGGAGCAGTACTTC.